This TCR beta chain appears in the sequencing data of a study of neurological immune-mediated disorders. Many counts were recorded for this clonotype. CDR3 length equals 16 residues. With 4 bases removed from V and 5 bases from J, the gap between germline ends came to 17 bases. Germline loops: CDR1 KGHDR, CDR2 SFDVKD. PBMCs numbering 2 million and stored at -80 C yielded the unsorted libraries. It was by 5'RACE with 10-nucleotide random UMIs that the cDNA was made. TCRdb passed the 5' RACE reads through MiXCR, listing each CDR3 protein once. Of roughly 74,000 distinct CDR3 sequences in the sample, around 5.5% are singletons; the top ten hold 6% to 9.5%.

This TCR came from a man younger than 35 with multiple sclerosis. The V and J genes are TRBV24-1 and TRBJ2-4, with a possible D match to TRBD1 (5 bases). The sequenced material came from PBMCs. The CDR3 DNA reads as TGTGCCACCAGTGACCCAAGCAGGGATTCAGAAAACATTCAGTACTTC. Encoded protein: CATSDPSRDSENIQYF.